This is a list of T cell receptor beta chains from one sample in a study of cytomegalovirus exposure and HLA in healthy donors. Only in-frame clones appear in the TCRdb table, and some are missing; sequencing was by immunoSEQ multiplex PCR. The repertoire holds about 200,000 clones, with about 80% as singletons. Material: PBMCs. These receptors were collected from a young man in good health and CMV-seronegative. Both conserved end residues are part of each CDR3. Fields, in order: D gene, J gene, clone size, V gene, CDR3 protein, CDR3 DNA. A D gene is named only where the DNA matches it firmly. Clone size appears in some rows only: once, few, many, or a class for an expanded clone.

TRBD2 | TRBJ2-1 | . | TRBV5-1 | CASSYGLAGEDEQFF | TGCGCCAGCAGCTATGGGCTAGCGGGAGAGGATGAGCAGTTCTTC
. | TRBJ1-3 | few | TRBV5-6 | CASSSKKVWSSGNTIYF | TGTGCCAGCAGCTCCAAGAAGGTTTGGAGCTCTGGAAACACCATATATTTT
. | TRBJ1-5 | . | TRBV5-5 | CASSPGWSNQPQHF | TGTGCCAGCAGCCCCGGGTGGAGCAATCAGCCCCAGCATTTT
TRBD2 | TRBJ2-3 | . | TRBV5-4 | CASSWATGLTHTDTQYF | TGTGCCAGCAGCTGGGCGACGGGACTAACTCACACAGATACGCAGTATTTT
. | TRBJ1-1 | . | TRBV5-4 | CASSLPGINTEAFF | TGTGCCAGCAGCTTACCAGGTATTAACACTGAAGCTTTCTTT
. | TRBJ2-1 | . | TRBV29-1 | CSVVGGISYNEQFF | TGCAGCGTTGTAGGCGGGATCTCCTACAATGAGCAGTTCTTC
. | TRBJ2-2 | . | TRBV6-1 | CASSSGTYTGELFF | TGTGCCAGCAGTTCCGGGACATACACCGGGGAGCTGTTTTTT
TRBD1 | TRBJ2-1 | . | TRBV5-1 | CASSSGQFSYNEQFF | TGCGCCAGCTCATCGGGACAGTTCTCCTACAATGAGCAGTTCTTC
TRBD2 | TRBJ2-3 | . | TRBV27 | CASSLSPSGTYTDTQYF | TGTGCCAGCAGTTTATCCCCTAGCGGAACATACACAGATACGCAGTATTTT
. | TRBJ2-3 | . | TRBV11-1 | CASSLGEITDTQYF | TGTGCCAGCAGCTTAGGGGAGATCACAGATACGCAGTATTTT
. | TRBJ2-6 | . | TRBV2 | CASKRSSGANVLTF | TGTGCCAGCAAGCGGAGCTCTGGGGCCAACGTCCTGACTTTC
. | TRBJ1-5 | . | TRBV2 | CASSTYQPQHF | TGTGCCAGCAGTACATACCAGCCCCAGCATTTT
TRBD1 | TRBJ2-5 | . | TRBV7-9 | CASTPDREQETQYF | TGTGCCAGCACCCCGGACAGGGAGCAAGAGACCCAGTACTTC
. | TRBJ2-3 | . | TRBV10-3 | CATSDPGVTDTQYF | TGTGCCACCAGTGACCCGGGAGTAACAGATACGCAGTATTTT
. | TRBJ2-7 | . | TRBV9 | CASSVEPVGEQYF | TGTGCCAGCAGCGTAGAGCCGGTTGGCGAGCAGTACTTC
. | TRBJ1-2 | . | TRBV2 | CASSPEGGYGYTF | TGTGCCAGCAGTCCCGAGGGGGGGTATGGCTACACCTTC
TRBD2 | TRBJ2-7 | . | TRBV5-4 | CASSPGTSGSRREQYF | TGTGCCAGCAGCCCCGGGACTAGCGGGAGTCGTCGAGAGCAGTACTTC
. | TRBJ1-2 | . | TRBV9 | CASRDGQPYGYTF | TGTGCCAGCAGAGACGGACAGCCCTATGGCTACACCTTC
. | TRBJ1-2 | . | TRBV28 | CASSPGRQGYGYTF | TGTGCCAGCAGTCCAGGGCGGCAGGGCTATGGCTACACCTTC
TRBD1 | TRBJ1-1 | . | TRBV28 | CASGTGRTEAFF | TGTGCCAGTGGGACAGGGCGGACTGAAGCTTTCTTT
TRBD2 | TRBJ2-5 | once | TRBV4-1 | CASSQAGGGQETQYF | TGCGCCAGCAGCCAAGCCGGCGGGGGCCAAGAGACCCAGTACTTC
TRBD1 | TRBJ2-2 | . | TRBV28 | CASSLRTGAGYGELFF | TGTGCCAGCAGTTTAAGAACAGGGGCTGGGTACGGGGAGCTGTTTTTT
TRBD1 | TRBJ1-3 | . | TRBV7-9 | CASSSDRDGAGNTIYF | TGTGCCAGCAGCTCCGACAGGGATGGTGCTGGAAACACCATATATTTT
. | TRBJ1-1 | . | TRBV6-1 | CASSEAWQVENTEAFF | TGTGCCAGCAGTGAAGCGTGGCAGGTAGAGAACACTGAAGCTTTCTTT
. | TRBJ2-7 | . | TRBV28 | CASSLMGPSYEQYF | TGTGCCAGCAGTTTAATGGGCCCCTCCTACGAGCAGTACTTC
. | TRBJ1-1 | once | TRBV11-2 | CASSLGSGDTEAFF | TGTGCCAGCAGCTTAGGTTCAGGGGACACTGAAGCTTTCTTT
. | TRBJ1-1 | few | TRBV7-9 | CASRGTEAFF | TGTGCCAGTCGGGGCACTGAAGCTTTCTTT
. | TRBJ2-7 | . | TRBV19 | CASTPVARSYEQYF | TGTGCCAGTACTCCAGTAGCGAGGTCCTACGAGCAGTACTTC
. | TRBJ2-1 | . | TRBV7-9 | CASSQGLEQFF | TGTGCCAGCAGCCAGGGACTTGAGCAGTTCTTC
TRBD1 | TRBJ1-5 | . | TRBV19 | CASSIAGGQYSNQPQHF | TGTGCCAGTAGTATAGCAGGGGGACAGTATAGCAATCAGCCCCAGCATTTT
TRBD2 | TRBJ2-1 | . | TRBV7-8 | CASSGTTNNEQFF | TGTGCCAGCAGCGGGACTACGAACAATGAGCAGTTCTTC
. | TRBJ2-7 | . | TRBV4-1 | CASSQAPDYSYEQYF | TGCGCCAGCAGCCAGGCTCCGGACTATTCCTACGAGCAGTACTTC
. | TRBJ2-5 | once | TRBV5-1 | CASSLGSSSYKETQYF | TGCGCCAGCAGCTTGGGATCGTCTTCGTACAAGGAGACCCAGTACTTC
TRBD1 | TRBJ2-7 | . | TRBV5-1 | CASSLEGQGTVEQYF | TGCGCCAGCAGCTTGGAAGGACAGGGGACCGTAGAGCAGTACTTC
TRBD2 | TRBJ2-7 | . | TRBV27 | CASSFRGLAGDYEQYF | TGTGCCAGCAGTTTCAGAGGCCTAGCGGGAGATTACGAGCAGTACTTC
TRBD1 | TRBJ1-1 | . | TRBV5-1 | CASSPLQGTNTEAFF | TGCGCCAGCAGCCCCCTACAGGGGACCAACACTGAAGCTTTCTTT
TRBD1 | TRBJ1-2 | once | TRBV7-9 | CASSQQGAPSF | TGTGCCAGCAGCCAACAGGGGGCACCCTCCTTC
TRBD2 | TRBJ2-1 | . | TRBV19 | CASSRGTSGSVWEQFF | TGTGCCAGTAGTAGGGGGACTAGCGGGAGTGTTTGGGAGCAGTTCTTC
TRBD1 | TRBJ1-2 | . | TRBV5-6 | CASSTTGGGLSGYTF | TGTGCCAGCAGCACTACAGGGGGTGGTTTGAGTGGCTACACCTTC
. | TRBJ2-1 | . | TRBV11-2 | CASSLDSGANEQFF | TGTGCCAGCAGCTTAGATTCGGGAGCGAATGAGCAGTTCTTC
. | TRBJ1-1 | . | TRBV2 | CASSWRRGNTEAFF | TGTGCCAGCAGCTGGAGGAGGGGGAACACTGAAGCTTTCTTT
TRBD2 | TRBJ2-3 | once | TRBV4-1 | CASSPQGLADSTDTQYF | TGCGCCAGCAGCCCTCAGGGACTAGCGGATAGCACAGATACGCAGTATTTT
TRBD2 | TRBJ2-7 | . | TRBV5-6 | CASSWTPLAVFAYEQYF | TGTGCCAGCAGCTGGACTCCTCTAGCGGTTTTCGCCTACGAGCAGTACTTC
. | TRBJ2-2 | once | TRBV6-5 | CASSYGANTGELFF | TGTGCCAGCAGTTACGGGGCCAACACCGGGGAGCTGTTTTTT
TRBD1 | TRBJ1-2 | few | TRBV6-1 | CASRGQGVGGYTF | TGTGCCAGCAGAGGACAGGGTGTGGGTGGCTACACCTTC
. | TRBJ2-5 | . | TRBV2 | CAATTGPETQYF | TGTGCCGCCACAACAGGTCCTGAGACCCAGTACTTC
. | TRBJ2-7 | . | TRBV5-1 | CASSSGRRGVNEQYF | TGCGCCAGCAGCTCAGGACGCAGGGGGGTGAACGAGCAGTACTTC
. | TRBJ1-1 | . | TRBV5-4 | CASSLGPAGIRNTEAFF | TGTGCCAGCAGCTTGGGTCCGGCAGGGATCCGGAACACTGAAGCTTTCTTT
TRBD2 | TRBJ2-1 | few | TRBV7-8 | CAVREGSLLNNEQFF | TGTGCCGTCAGGGAGGGGTCGTTACTTAACAATGAGCAGTTCTTC
TRBD1 | TRBJ2-5 | . | TRBV29-1 | CSVDARDREETQYF | TGCAGCGTTGACGCCCGGGACAGGGAAGAGACCCAGTACTTC
. | TRBJ1-1 | . | TRBV16 | CASSPGGNTEAFF | TGTGCCAGCAGCCCCGGCGGGAACACTGAAGCTTTCTTT